This T cell receptor (beta chain) was sequenced for a study of T cells in Graves' hyperthyroidism and ophthalmopathy. CDR3 length: 15 residues. Trimming cost V 3 bases and J 5 bases; bases outside gene matches: 8. Among the patients, aged 18 to 65, hyperthyroidism was newly diagnosed and had lasted under 2 months. On the basis of clinical symptoms, serum thyroxine and TRAb, thyroid ultrasound and orbital computed tomography, diagnoses were made. TCR beta CDR3 sequences were amplified from RNA transcripts. The primer set for the first-round RT-PCR of the TCR CDR3 was HTBI. TCRdb re-called the multiplex PCR reads through MiXCR, storing one row per CDR3 protein. The data show some 510,000 distinct CDR3 sequences, around 21% seen once. Study-wide results and caveats: Clonotypes that were expanded in thyroid above 0.001 mostly appeared in blood too.

This clonotype was counted at least ten times. The antigen is not known. The clonotype was recovered from a man younger than 30 with Graves' hyperthyroidism. This chain links TRBV12-3 or TRBV12-4 with TRBJ2-7, with TRBD2 matching over 9 bases. Sample: blood. This CDR3 is CASSFMASGVNEQYF. Here the CDR3 DNA reads TGTGCCAGCAGTTTCATGGCTAGCGGGGTGAACGAGCAGTACTTC.